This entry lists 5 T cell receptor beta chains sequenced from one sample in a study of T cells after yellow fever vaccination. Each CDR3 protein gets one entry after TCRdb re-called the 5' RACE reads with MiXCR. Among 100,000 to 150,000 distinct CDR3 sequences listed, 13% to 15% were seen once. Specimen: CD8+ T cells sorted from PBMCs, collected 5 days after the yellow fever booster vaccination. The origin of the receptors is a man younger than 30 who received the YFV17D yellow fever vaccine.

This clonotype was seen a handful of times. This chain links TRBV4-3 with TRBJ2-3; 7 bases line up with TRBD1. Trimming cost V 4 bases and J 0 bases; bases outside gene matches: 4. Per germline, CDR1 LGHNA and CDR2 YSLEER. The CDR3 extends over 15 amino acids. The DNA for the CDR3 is TGCGCCAGCAGCCCCCGGGACAGTAGCACAGATACGCAGTATTTT. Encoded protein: CASSPRDSSTDTQYF.

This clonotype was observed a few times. The CDR3 loop is CASSSGTPYNYGYTF. In DNA form, the CDR3 reads TGCGCCAGCAGCTCCGGGACACCTTATAACTATGGCTACACCTTC. This sequence joins TRBV5-1 and TRBJ1-2; D might be TRBD1 (6 bases). The germline CDR1 and CDR2 sequences are SGHRS and YFSETQ. With 3 bases removed from V and 1 base from J, the gap between germline ends came to 13 bases. The CDR3 covers 15 residues.

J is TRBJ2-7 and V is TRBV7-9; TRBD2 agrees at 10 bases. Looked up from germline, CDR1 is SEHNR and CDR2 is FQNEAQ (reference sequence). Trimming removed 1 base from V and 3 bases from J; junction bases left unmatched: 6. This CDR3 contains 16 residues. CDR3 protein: CASSLEALAGNYEQYF. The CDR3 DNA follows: TGTGCCAGCAGCTTAGAGGCACTAGCGGGGAACTACGAGCAGTACTTC.

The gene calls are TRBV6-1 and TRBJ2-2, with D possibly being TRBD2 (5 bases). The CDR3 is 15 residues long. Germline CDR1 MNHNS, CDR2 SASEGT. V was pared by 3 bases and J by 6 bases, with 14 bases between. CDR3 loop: CASSDEAVVAGELFF. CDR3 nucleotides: TGTGCCAGCAGTGATGAAGCGGTAGTCGCCGGGGAGCTGTTTTTT.

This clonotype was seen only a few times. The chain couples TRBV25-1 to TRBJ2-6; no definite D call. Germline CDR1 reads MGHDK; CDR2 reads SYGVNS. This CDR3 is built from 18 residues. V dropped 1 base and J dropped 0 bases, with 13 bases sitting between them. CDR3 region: CASSESRDGVSGANVLTF. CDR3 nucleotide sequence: TGTGCCAGCAGTGAATCAAGAGACGGTGTCTCTGGGGCCAACGTCCTGACTTTC.